The text below deals with one T cell receptor (beta chain). Primers: 60 Vbeta forward and 13 Jbeta reverse. Sequencing used immunoSEQ multiplex PCR; TCRdb keeps in-frame clones, though not all of them. The profile shows approximately 130,000 clones, around 75% of them singletons. The junction had 3 bases not matched to a gene; V was cut back by 5 bases and J by 3 bases. The germline gives CDR1 GTSNPN, CDR2 SVGIG (reference sequence). The CDR3 spans 12 residues. This record belongs to a study of cytomegalovirus exposure and HLA in healthy donors. This rearrangement joins TRBV30 to TRBJ2-7; 8 positions agree with TRBD2. The sequence derives from a man aged 25 to 45 in good health and CMV-seronegative. The sample taken for sequencing was PBMCs. CDR3: CAWSAGVYEQYF. CDR3 bases: TGTGCCTGGTCAGCGGGGGTCTACGAGCAGTACTTC.